This TCR beta chain emerged from a study of CD8+ T cells in alopecia areata. Trimming removed 0 bases from V and 6 bases from J; junction bases left unmatched: 13. In germline, CDR1 is SEHNR, CDR2 FQNEAQ (reference sequence). The CDR3 runs 18 residues. Study-wide results and caveats: Against the mouse data, patients shared TCRs less clearly, possibly for HLA reasons.

Noted treatment: oral pan-JAK inhibitor, 5-10 mg twice daily. A word on this clone: Its antigen is still unknown.

Isolated RNA was reverse transcribed into cDNA used as the sequencing template. TCRdb keeps only in-frame clones here, not all; method: immunoSEQ multiplex PCR. The sample consists of 210,000 or so clones, approximately 72% of them appearing once. Source: CD4+ T cells sorted from blood, taken around week 46, from a patient treated with tofacitinib. The gene calls are TRBV7-9 and TRBJ2-7, with 11 bases identical to TRBD2. The source of this sequence is a human donor with alopecia areata. This chain's CDR3 is CASSLAGLAGSTRGEQYF. The CDR3 DNA follows: TGTGCCAGCAGCTTAGCAGGACTAGCGGGCTCCACTAGGGGCGAGCAGTACTTC.